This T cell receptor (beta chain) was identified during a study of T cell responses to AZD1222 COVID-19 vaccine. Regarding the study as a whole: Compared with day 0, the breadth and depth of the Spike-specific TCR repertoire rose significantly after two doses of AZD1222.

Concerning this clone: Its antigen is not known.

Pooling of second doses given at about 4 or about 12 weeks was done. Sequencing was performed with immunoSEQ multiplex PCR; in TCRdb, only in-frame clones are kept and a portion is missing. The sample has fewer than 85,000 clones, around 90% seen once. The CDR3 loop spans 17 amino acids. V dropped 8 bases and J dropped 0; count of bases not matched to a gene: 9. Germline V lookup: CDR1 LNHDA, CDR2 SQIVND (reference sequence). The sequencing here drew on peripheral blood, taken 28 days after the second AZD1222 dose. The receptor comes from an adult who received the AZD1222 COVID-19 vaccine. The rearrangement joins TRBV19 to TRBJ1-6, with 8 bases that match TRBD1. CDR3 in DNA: TGTGCCAGTGCGGGGCAGGGGGCTAGCTCCTATAATTCACCCCTCCACTTT. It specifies CASAGQGASSYNSPLHF.